This T cell receptor (beta chain) was documented in a study of T cell repertoires in cytomegalovirus infection. Study-level information: Well-studied HLA-B-restricted epitopes and recently identified HLA-C-restricted epitopes of CMV were both used in the study. Indicated by public TCR beta signatures were CMV infection and matching HLA type.

Per the germline V gene, CDR1 is MNHEY and CDR2 is SVGAGI. The CDR3 length is 15 residues. The germline V and J ends were trimmed by 1 base and 2 bases, with 8 bases remaining between them. Findings of the study overall: Dominant in the ex vivo response were TCR beta clonotypes restricted by HLA-C and specific for CMV. Frequencies of public TCR beta families were cumulated, and this identified carriers of CMV plus the relevant HLA.

Of note for this clonotype: What it binds is not known.

TCRdb re-called the reads with MiXCR, one entry per CDR3 protein. The sample shows hundreds of thousands of distinct CDR3 sequences, roughly 30% of them seen only once. The chain employs TRBV6-5 and TRBJ1-4; the D gene is possibly TRBD1 (6 bases). This TCR was sampled from a human donor in good health (CMV status not recorded). Some clones in this sample may be carry-over from other donors' samples. The starting material was cultured CD8+ T cells from PBMCs, obtained from culture after CMV antigen stimulation. CDR3 DNA: TGTGCCAGCAGTTACTTCAGGGGCACTAATGAAAAACTGTTTTTT. Its protein is CASSYFRGTNEKLFF.